This TCR beta chain was captured in a study of cytomegalovirus exposure and HLA in healthy donors. 13 Jbeta primers and 60 Vbeta primers were used for the PCR. Only in-frame clones appear in the TCRdb table, and some are missing; sequencing was by immunoSEQ multiplex PCR. The sample records over 60,000 clones, roughly two thirds being singletons. V lost 0 bases and J lost 6; bases outside the gene matches: 8. The germline V gene encodes CDR1 MNHNS and CDR2 SASEGT. The CDR3 covers 16 residues. Sequenced sample: PBMCs. The clonotype originates from a male donor in good health and CMV-seropositive. The J gene is TRBJ1-3, the V gene TRBV6-1; TRBD1 matches 7 bases. The CDR3: CASSEARARGKNTIYF. In DNA, the CDR3 is TGTGCCAGCAGTGAAGCGAGGGCCAGGGGGAAAAACACCATATATTTT.